This T cell receptor beta chain came from a study of neurological immune-mediated disorders. J gave up 4 bases and V 5 bases, and 12 bases lay outside the gene matches. Germline V gene sequence: CDR1 GTSNPN, CDR2 SVGIG (reference sequence). The CDR3 length is 17 residues. Noted time point: longitudinal time-point 1 (baseline). TCRdb reanalysed the 5' RACE reads using MiXCR and keeps one entry per CDR3 protein. The repertoire holds roughly 75,000 distinct CDR3 sequences, with roughly 13% as singletons. The chain has TRBV30 and TRBJ2-6; 9 nucleotides align to TRBD1. This clonotype originated in a female donor with HTLV-1-associated myelopathy (HAM/TSP). The sequenced sample was PBMCs. The CDR3 nucleotides are TGTGCCTGGGCCACAGGGGGCGCGGGAGACGGGGCCAACGTCCTGACTTTC. Translating it yields CAWATGGAGDGANVLTF.